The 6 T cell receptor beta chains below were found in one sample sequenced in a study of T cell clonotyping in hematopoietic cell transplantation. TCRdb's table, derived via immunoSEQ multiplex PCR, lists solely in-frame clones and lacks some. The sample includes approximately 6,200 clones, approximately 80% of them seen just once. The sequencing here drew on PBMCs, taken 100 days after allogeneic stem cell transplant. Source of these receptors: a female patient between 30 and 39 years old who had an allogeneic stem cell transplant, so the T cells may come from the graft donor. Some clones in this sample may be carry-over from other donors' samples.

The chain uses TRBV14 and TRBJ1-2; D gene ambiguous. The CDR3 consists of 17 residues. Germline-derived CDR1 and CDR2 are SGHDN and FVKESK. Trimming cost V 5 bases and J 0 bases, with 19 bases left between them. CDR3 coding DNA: TGTGCCAGCAGCAAAATGGCGGCGGCTATTTCTAACTATGGCTACACCTTC. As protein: CASSKMAAAISNYGYTF. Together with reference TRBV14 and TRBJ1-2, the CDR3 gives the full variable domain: EAGVTQFPSHSVIEKGQTVTLRCDPISGHDNLYWYRRVMGKEIKFLLHFVKESKQDESGMPNNRFLAERTGGTYSTLKVQPAELEDSGVYFCASSKMAAAISNYGYTFGSGTRLTVV.

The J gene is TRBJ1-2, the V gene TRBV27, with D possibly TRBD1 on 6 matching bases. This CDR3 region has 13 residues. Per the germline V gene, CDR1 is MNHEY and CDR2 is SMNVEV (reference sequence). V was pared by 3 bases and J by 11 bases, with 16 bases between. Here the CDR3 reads CASSFIWTVGYTF. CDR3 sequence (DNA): TGTGCCAGCAGTTTTATCTGGACAGTCGGGTACACCTTC.

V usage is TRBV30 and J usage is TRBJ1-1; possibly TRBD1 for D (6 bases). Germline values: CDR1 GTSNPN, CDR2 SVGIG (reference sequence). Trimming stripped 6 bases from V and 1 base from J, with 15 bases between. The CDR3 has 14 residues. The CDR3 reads CACSPRGWNTEAFF. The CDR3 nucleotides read TGTGCCTGCTCGCCAAGGGGGTGGAACACTGAAGCTTTCTTT.

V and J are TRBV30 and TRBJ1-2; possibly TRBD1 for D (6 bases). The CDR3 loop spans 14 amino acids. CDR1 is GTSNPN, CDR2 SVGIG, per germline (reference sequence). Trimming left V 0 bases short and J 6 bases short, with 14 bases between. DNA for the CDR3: TGTGCCTGGAGTGTACTTCGAGGGGGGAATGGCTACACCTTC. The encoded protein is CAWSVLRGGNGYTF. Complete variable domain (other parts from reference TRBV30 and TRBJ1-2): SQTIHQWPATLVQPVGSPLSLECTVEGTSNPNLYWYRQAAGRGLQLLFYSVGIGQISSEVPQNLSASRPQDRQFILSSKKLLLSDSGFYLCAWSVLRGGNGYTFGSGTRLTVV.

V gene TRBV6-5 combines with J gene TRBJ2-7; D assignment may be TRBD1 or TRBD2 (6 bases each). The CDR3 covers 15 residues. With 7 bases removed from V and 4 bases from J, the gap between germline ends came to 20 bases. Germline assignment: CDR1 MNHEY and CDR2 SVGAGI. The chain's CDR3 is CASTDGGAGTYEQYF. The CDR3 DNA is TGTGCCAGCACCGACGGAGGGGCGGGGACATACGAGCAGTACTTC.

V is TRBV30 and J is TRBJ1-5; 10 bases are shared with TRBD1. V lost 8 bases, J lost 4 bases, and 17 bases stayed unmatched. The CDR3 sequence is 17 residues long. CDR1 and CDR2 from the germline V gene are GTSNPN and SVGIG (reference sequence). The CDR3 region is CASREAGTGAENQPQHF. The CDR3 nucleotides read TGTGCCAGCAGAGAGGCCGGGACAGGGGCGGAAAATCAGCCCCAGCATTTT.